Listed below are T cell receptor beta chains from one sample, sequenced in a study of blood T cell repertoires in COVID-19. Measured with immunoSEQ multiplex PCR; TCRdb has only the in-frame clones, and not every one. The repertoire includes around 94,000 clones, approximately 92% of them detected once, and 4% to 4.5% sits in the top ten. The specimen was peripheral blood. These receptors came from a man younger than 35 with acute or convalescent COVID-19. Each CDR3 is given with its conserved first and last residue. Each record gives: V gene, D gene, clone size, J gene, CDR3 DNA, CDR3 protein. The D gene is left open where the match is weak. Only part of the rows carry a size: once, few, many, or a class if the clone is expanded.

v_gene: TRBV10-2
d_gene: -
abundance: -
j_gene: TRBJ2-7
CDR3nt: TGCGCCAGCAGTGTACACGCAGGGCTATTAGGGTTCTACGAGCAGTACTTC
CDR3aa: CASSVHAGLLGFYEQYF

v_gene: TRBV19
d_gene: -
abundance: once
j_gene: TRBJ2-1
CDR3nt: TGTGCCAGTAGCTATTTTATAGGGGGGGGAGGTGAGCAGTTCTTC
CDR3aa: CASSYFIGGGGEQFF

v_gene: TRBV28
d_gene: TRBD1
abundance: -
j_gene: TRBJ2-7
CDR3nt: TGTGCCAGCAGACGGGACAGGGGGCGTTACGAGCAGTACTTC
CDR3aa: CASRRDRGRYEQYF

v_gene: TRBV6-5
d_gene: TRBD1
abundance: -
j_gene: TRBJ1-1
CDR3nt: TGTGCCAGCAGTATCTCAGGGGGAGGCACTGAAGCTTTCTTT
CDR3aa: CASSISGGGTEAFF

v_gene: TRBV5-1
d_gene: TRBD1
abundance: -
j_gene: TRBJ2-7
CDR3nt: TGCGCCAGCAGCCCAGGGACAGTTGCCTACGAGCAGTACTTC
CDR3aa: CASSPGTVAYEQYF

v_gene: TRBV19
d_gene: TRBD1
abundance: -
j_gene: TRBJ1-4
CDR3nt: TGTGCCACCGGGACAGGGAATAATGAAAAACTGTTTTTT
CDR3aa: CATGTGNNEKLFF

v_gene: TRBV19
d_gene: -
abundance: once
j_gene: TRBJ2-7
CDR3nt: TGTGCCAGTAGTATAGCCCACGGGATGGGATCCTACGAGCAGTACTTC
CDR3aa: CASSIAHGMGSYEQYF

v_gene: TRBV5-1
d_gene: TRBD1
abundance: -
j_gene: TRBJ1-1
CDR3nt: TGCGCCAGCAGCTCCCAGGGGGCAAGGGTTGAAGCTTTCTTT
CDR3aa: CASSSQGARVEAFF

v_gene: TRBV6-5
d_gene: TRBD1
abundance: -
j_gene: TRBJ1-2
CDR3nt: TGTGCCAGCATTGGGGGGGGACAGGGTTTTGGTGGCTACACCTTC
CDR3aa: CASIGGGQGFGGYTF

v_gene: TRBV11-2
d_gene: -
abundance: -
j_gene: TRBJ2-2
CDR3nt: TGTGCCAGCAGCTTGACCGGAGCCGGGGAGCTGTTTTTT
CDR3aa: CASSLTGAGELFF

v_gene: TRBV24-1
d_gene: -
abundance: -
j_gene: TRBJ2-1
CDR3nt: TGTGCCACCAGTGGCGCGGATCTTAGGGGCAATGAGCAGTTCTTC
CDR3aa: CATSGADLRGNEQFF

v_gene: TRBV6-1
d_gene: TRBD1
abundance: -
j_gene: TRBJ1-6
CDR3nt: TGTGCCAGCAGTGGGCCAACGGGACAGGGGAATTCACCCCTCCACTTT
CDR3aa: CASSGPTGQGNSPLHF

v_gene: TRBV5-6
d_gene: TRBD2
abundance: -
j_gene: TRBJ2-6
CDR3nt: TGTGCCAGCAGCTTGGAGCGGGGGGGCTCTGGGGCCAACGTCCTGACTTTC
CDR3aa: CASSLERGGSGANVLTF

v_gene: TRBV14
d_gene: -
abundance: -
j_gene: TRBJ1-6
CDR3nt: TGTGCCAGCAGCCGACATCCGCCACCCCTCCACTTT
CDR3aa: CASSRHPPPLHF

v_gene: TRBV20-1
d_gene: -
abundance: -
j_gene: TRBJ2-1
CDR3nt: TGCAGTGCTAGTCCTGGGCCCACCTACAATGAGCAGTTCTTC
CDR3aa: CSASPGPTYNEQFF

v_gene: TRBV11-2
d_gene: -
abundance: -
j_gene: TRBJ1-2
CDR3nt: TGTGCCAGCAGCTTAGGGATTGGGACACTCTATGGCTACACCTTC
CDR3aa: CASSLGIGTLYGYTF

v_gene: TRBV6-6
d_gene: TRBD1
abundance: once
j_gene: TRBJ1-2
CDR3nt: TGTGCCAGCAGTTACTCGACCGGGACAGCTCAAGGCTACACCTTC
CDR3aa: CASSYSTGTAQGYTF

v_gene: TRBV27
d_gene: -
abundance: -
j_gene: TRBJ1-4
CDR3nt: TGTGCCAGCGGACCTCGGGGTACAGGGCTGGGTGAAAAACTGTTTTTT
CDR3aa: CASGPRGTGLGEKLFF

v_gene: TRBV3-1/TRBV3-2
d_gene: TRBD2
abundance: once
j_gene: TRBJ2-7
CDR3nt: TGTGCCAGCGCTGGGACTAGCGCGTCCTACGAGCAGTACTTC
CDR3aa: CASAGTSASYEQYF

v_gene: TRBV12-3/TRBV12-4
d_gene: -
abundance: -
j_gene: TRBJ1-1
CDR3nt: TGTGCCAGCAGTGTTCAGGAGAACACTGAAGCTTTCTTT
CDR3aa: CASSVQENTEAFF

v_gene: TRBV11-2
d_gene: TRBD2
abundance: -
j_gene: TRBJ2-1
CDR3nt: TGTGCCAGCAGCCAAGGACTAGATCGGGATGAGCAGTTCTTC
CDR3aa: CASSQGLDRDEQFF

v_gene: TRBV6-4
d_gene: TRBD2
abundance: -
j_gene: TRBJ2-7
CDR3nt: TGTGCCAGCAGAAGACTAGCGGGAGCTGATTACGAGCAGTACTTC
CDR3aa: CASRRLAGADYEQYF

v_gene: TRBV7-9
d_gene: TRBD1
abundance: few
j_gene: TRBJ1-4
CDR3nt: TGTGCCAGCAGCTTGGGGACAGGGGGTGAAAAACTGTTTTTT
CDR3aa: CASSLGTGGEKLFF

v_gene: TRBV19
d_gene: TRBD1
abundance: -
j_gene: TRBJ1-2
CDR3nt: TGTGCCAGTAGTCCATCCTACAGGGGGTCCAACTATGGCTACACCTTC
CDR3aa: CASSPSYRGSNYGYTF

v_gene: TRBV5-1
d_gene: -
abundance: -
j_gene: TRBJ1-1
CDR3nt: TGCGCCAGCAGTTTCTCCGGGACATCCATGAACACTGAAGCTTTCTTT
CDR3aa: CASSFSGTSMNTEAFF

v_gene: TRBV9
d_gene: -
abundance: -
j_gene: TRBJ2-2
CDR3nt: TGTGCCAGTAAACTCGGTACAGGGAACGCCGGGGAGCTGTTTTTT
CDR3aa: CASKLGTGNAGELFF

v_gene: TRBV5-8
d_gene: -
abundance: -
j_gene: TRBJ2-2
CDR3nt: TGTGCCAGCAGCCTCCAGTCCTGGTTGGGGGAGCTGTTTTTT
CDR3aa: CASSLQSWLGELFF

v_gene: TRBV5-6
d_gene: TRBD1
abundance: -
j_gene: TRBJ1-1
CDR3nt: TGTGCCAGCAGCCGTCCCACGGACAGGGGGCGGTCAACTTTCTTT
CDR3aa: CASSRPTDRGRSTFF

v_gene: TRBV2
d_gene: TRBD1
abundance: -
j_gene: TRBJ2-6
CDR3nt: TGTGCCAGCAGCCGACAGGGGATGGGTGGGGCCAACGTCCTGACTTTC
CDR3aa: CASSRQGMGGANVLTF

v_gene: TRBV5-1
d_gene: TRBD1
abundance: -
j_gene: TRBJ1-2
CDR3nt: TGCGCCAGCAGGTTGGCAGGGGGCGGCTACACCTTC
CDR3aa: CASRLAGGGYTF

v_gene: TRBV5-4
d_gene: TRBD2
abundance: -
j_gene: TRBJ2-3
CDR3nt: TGTGCCAGCAGCCAGTCGGGGAGCGGGGGGTGGTGGGGCACAGATACGCAGTATTTT
CDR3aa: CASSQSGSGGWWGTDTQYF

v_gene: TRBV4-1
d_gene: -
abundance: -
j_gene: TRBJ2-6
CDR3nt: TGCGCCAGCAGCCAAGATTCGGGAGCTGGGGCCAACGTCCTGACTTTC
CDR3aa: CASSQDSGAGANVLTF

v_gene: TRBV30
d_gene: TRBD1
abundance: -
j_gene: TRBJ2-7
CDR3nt: TGTGCCTGGAGTCCCGGGACAGCCCCATACGAGCAGTACTTC
CDR3aa: CAWSPGTAPYEQYF

v_gene: TRBV30
d_gene: -
abundance: -
j_gene: TRBJ1-1
CDR3nt: TGTGCCTGGAGTGGCCAAGGGGGTTCCATGAACACTGAAGCTTTCTTT
CDR3aa: CAWSGQGGSMNTEAFF

v_gene: TRBV21-1
d_gene: -
abundance: -
j_gene: TRBJ1-1
CDR3nt: TGTGCCAGCAGCGTTCGACAGGGGCCCACTGAAGCTTTCTTT
CDR3aa: CASSVRQGPTEAFF

v_gene: TRBV6-5
d_gene: -
abundance: -
j_gene: TRBJ1-6
CDR3nt: TGTGCCATCGCGACAGTCAGAAATTCACCCCTCCACTTT
CDR3aa: CAIATVRNSPLHF

v_gene: TRBV14
d_gene: TRBD2
abundance: once
j_gene: TRBJ2-7
CDR3nt: TGTGCCAGCAGCCAAGGTTTAAGGGCTAGCGGGAGGGCCTCCCACGAGCAGTACTTC
CDR3aa: CASSQGLRASGRASHEQYF

v_gene: TRBV3-1/TRBV3-2
d_gene: -
abundance: few
j_gene: TRBJ1-1
CDR3nt: TGTGCCAGCAGCGGGGGGGGATTCAACACTGAAGCTTTCTTT
CDR3aa: CASSGGGFNTEAFF

v_gene: TRBV19
d_gene: -
abundance: -
j_gene: TRBJ1-6
CDR3nt: TGTGCCAGTGGAGGTCCGGAGTTTAGTTCACCCCTCCACTTT
CDR3aa: CASGGPEFSSPLHF

v_gene: TRBV6-5
d_gene: -
abundance: -
j_gene: TRBJ1-2
CDR3nt: TGTGCCAGCAGTTACTCGAGGCGCAACTATGGCTACACCTTC
CDR3aa: CASSYSRRNYGYTF

v_gene: TRBV19
d_gene: -
abundance: few
j_gene: TRBJ1-4
CDR3nt: TGTGCCAGTAGTTCACCCCCCGGGGGGAATAATGAAAAACTGTTTTTT
CDR3aa: CASSSPPGGNNEKLFF

v_gene: TRBV9
d_gene: TRBD2
abundance: -
j_gene: TRBJ2-3
CDR3nt: TGTGCCAGCAGCGTCACTAGCGGGGGACGCACAGATACGCAGTATTTT
CDR3aa: CASSVTSGGRTDTQYF

v_gene: TRBV5-4
d_gene: TRBD1
abundance: -
j_gene: TRBJ1-2
CDR3nt: TGTGCCAGCAGCTCACAAAGGGACAGGAGTCACTATGGCTACACCTTC
CDR3aa: CASSSQRDRSHYGYTF

v_gene: TRBV29-1
d_gene: TRBD1
abundance: -
j_gene: TRBJ1-1
CDR3nt: TGCAGCGCCAGGACAGGGAACACTGAAGCTTTCTTT
CDR3aa: CSARTGNTEAFF

v_gene: TRBV6-5
d_gene: TRBD1
abundance: -
j_gene: TRBJ1-1
CDR3nt: TGTGCCAGCAACAGGGGACAGCCGAACACTGAAGCTTTCTTT
CDR3aa: CASNRGQPNTEAFF

v_gene: TRBV25-1
d_gene: -
abundance: -
j_gene: TRBJ1-2
CDR3nt: TGTGCCAGCAGTGATATAGACTTAAGGGAGAAAAGCGGCTACACCTTC
CDR3aa: CASSDIDLREKSGYTF

v_gene: TRBV7-9
d_gene: TRBD1
abundance: -
j_gene: TRBJ1-2
CDR3nt: TGTGCCAGCAGCTTAACAACAGGGGGCTATGGCTACACCTTC
CDR3aa: CASSLTTGGYGYTF